Shown below are 28 T cell receptor beta chains from a single sample sequenced in a study of neurological immune-mediated disorders. MiXCR, applied by TCRdb to the 5' RACE reads, yields one record per CDR3 protein. The profile shows more than 45,000 distinct CDR3 sequences, around 3.4% of them singletons. Sequences were obtained from PBMCs. Every receptor here comes from a woman aged 25 to 39 with multiple sclerosis.

This clonotype has a handful of counts. The CDR3 region has the DNA TGCGCCAGCAGCTTGGAACTAGCGGACTACAATGAGCAGTTCTTC. This encodes CASSLELADYNEQFF. The chain links TRBV5-1 to TRBJ2-1; 8 bases are a match to TRBD2. Looked up from germline, CDR1 is SGHRS and CDR2 is YFSETQ. There are 15 residues in the CDR3. The J segment lost 3 bases and the V segment lost 0 bases, leaving 2 bases of the junction unmatched.

In this sample, this clonotype turned up many times. V is TRBV19 and J is TRBJ2-5; D is undetermined. V dropped 6 bases and J dropped 5 bases, with 13 bases sitting between them. CDR1 is LNHDA and CDR2 is SQIVND in the germline V gene (reference sequence). CDR3 length: 13 amino acids. CDR3 amino acids: CASRFVGQETQYF. The CDR3 region has the DNA TGTGCCAGTAGGTTCGTCGGCCAGGAGACCCAGTACTTC.

This clonotype was detected ten times or more. The DNA of the CDR3 is TGTGCCAGCTCACCCGGCGGGAGTGCAGATACGCAGTATTTT. Amino acids: CASSPGGSADTQYF. The V gene is TRBV18, the J gene TRBJ2-3; 7 positions match TRBD2. CDR1 is KGHSH, CDR2 LQKENI, per germline. The ends lost 3 bases at V and 4 bases at J; junction bases unmatched: 4. This CDR3 is 14 amino acids long.

The table lists this clonotype with many counts. The chain carries TRBV5-4 and TRBJ1-2; D is perhaps TRBD1 (6 bases). The CDR3 spans 14 residues. CDR1 and CDR2 from the germline V gene are SGHNT and YYREEE (reference sequence). The V gene lost 4 bases and the J gene lost 4 bases, with 14 bases spanning the gap. The CDR3 reads CASSPGHQIYGYTF. In DNA form, the CDR3 reads TGTGCCAGCAGCCCGGGACACCAGATCTATGGCTACACCTTC.

This clonotype was seen repeatedly, ten times or more. The gene calls are TRBV7-2 and TRBJ1-1, with D perhaps matching TRBD1 (6 bases). Germline V gives CDR1 SGHTA, CDR2 FQGNSA. CDR3 length: 12 residues. With 5 bases removed from V and 11 bases from J, the gap between germline ends came to 15 bases. CDR3 bases: TGTGCCAGCAGCCGAGATTACCAGGGGGCTTTCTTT. It yields the protein CASSRDYQGAFF.

This clonotype occurred many times. The genes are TRBV19 and TRBJ1-2, with a possible D match to TRBD1 (6 bases). The CDR3 consists of 12 residues. With 6 bases removed from V and 7 bases from J, the gap between germline ends came to 12 bases. Looked up from germline, CDR1 is LNHDA and CDR2 is SQIVND (reference sequence). Here the CDR3 DNA reads TGTGCCAGTAGGGAGACAGGCCTTGGCTACACCTTC. The encoded protein is CASRETGLGYTF.

This clonotype was seen many times. The gene calls are TRBV5-1 and TRBJ2-3; D is perhaps TRBD1 (5 bases). CDR1 is SGHRS, CDR2 YFSETQ, per germline. V lost 4 bases to trimming and J lost 3 bases, with 12 bases between them. The CDR3 totals 14 residues. The CDR3 reads CASSRDQGTDTQYF. CDR3 nucleotide sequence: TGCGCCAGCAGCAGAGACCAGGGAACAGATACGCAGTATTTT.

This clonotype was detected ten times or more. The chain is built from TRBV15 and TRBJ2-7; D is unclear. Germline lookup yields CDR1 LNHNV and CDR2 YYDKDF (reference sequence). The CDR3 runs 14 residues. V lost 0 bases and J lost 0, with 6 bases in between. CDR3 in amino acids: CATSRDKVSYEQYF. In DNA form, the CDR3 reads TGTGCCACCAGCAGAGATAAGGTCTCCTACGAGCAGTACTTC.

This clonotype was seen ten or more times. The rearrangement links TRBV25-1 to TRBJ1-1; D is unclear. Germline CDR1 and CDR2: MGHDK and SYGVNS. Between the trimmed V and J ends, which lost 4 bases and 2 bases, there was a span of 17 bases. The CDR3 consists of 16 residues. The CDR3 DNA follows: TGTGCCAGCAGTGGGGAGCGGACCAGTGTTAACACTGAAGCTTTCTTT. Translation gives CASSGERTSVNTEAFF.

This clonotype showed up many times. The chain links TRBV12-3 or TRBV12-4 to TRBJ1-1, with TRBD1 matching over 8 bases. The CDR3 has 15 amino acids. V lost 2 bases, J lost 7 bases, and 9 bases stayed unmatched. CDR3 DNA sequence: TGTGCCAGCAGTTTAACGTCAGGGGGCGGCTATGAAGCTTTCTTT. This gives the protein CASSLTSGGGYEAFF.

This clonotype was detected ten times or more. The V call is TRBV7-8, the J call TRBJ2-7; 7 bases agree with TRBD1. CDR3 size: 16 residues. With 0 bases clipped from V and 3 bases from J, the junction kept 8 bases outside the gene matches. The V gene's germline CDR1 is SGHVS and CDR2 FQNEAQ. CDR3 DNA sequence: TGTGCCAGCAGCTTAGCGTTAGGGGGCGGAGGCTACGAGCAGTACTTC. Translation gives CASSLALGGGGYEQYF.

On this clonotype itself: This may arise from a read error, as a much more abundant clone is one base away. Given the absence of the conserved phenylalanine or tryptophan at the CDR3 end, a read error is likely. The rearrangement joins TRBV7-2 to TRBJ2-4; D gene unclear. Per germline, CDR1 SGHTA and CDR2 FQGNSA. CDR3 size: 16 residues. Trimming shortened V by 3 bases and J by 0 bases, and 12 bases separated the two germline ends. The CDR3 loop is CASSLAPTLAKNIQYY. The CDR3 DNA sequence: TGTGCCAGCAGCTTGGCTCCTACCTTAGCCAAAAACATTCAGTACTAC.

Many counts were recorded for this clonotype. The V and J genes are TRBV5-1 and TRBJ1-2, with D uncertain. Germline lookup yields CDR1 SGHRS and CDR2 YFSETQ. The V gene lost 0 bases and the J gene lost 4 bases, with 7 bases spanning the gap. The CDR3 extends over 13 amino acids. CDR3 amino acids: CASSLGQTYGYTF. CDR3 nucleotides: TGCGCCAGCAGCTTGGGACAAACCTATGGCTACACCTTC.

This clonotype was seen at least ten times. The chain recombines TRBV4-2 with TRBJ2-3; tentative D call: TRBD2 (6 bases). Germline lookup yields CDR1 LGHNA and CDR2 YNFKEQ. The CDR3 runs 11 residues. V lost 9 bases to trimming and J lost 7 bases, with 11 bases between them. CDR3 loop: CASWGENTQYF. CDR3 nucleotides: TGTGCCAGTTGGGGGGAGAATACGCAGTATTTT.

This clonotype has a count of ten or more. The J gene is TRBJ2-2, the V gene TRBV29-1; TRBD2 agrees at 8 bases. The germline gives CDR1 SQVTM, CDR2 ANQGSEA. V lost 4 bases, J lost 0 bases, and 4 bases stayed unmatched. The CDR3 length is 15 residues. CDR3 sequence reads: CSVARGASNTGELFF. The CDR3 nucleotides are TGCAGCGTTGCGCGGGGGGCATCGAACACCGGGGAGCTGTTTTTT.

This clonotype showed up many times. The gene calls are TRBV6-5 and TRBJ2-2, with D possibly matching TRBD2 (7 bases). V was trimmed by 0 bases and J by 7 bases, leaving 9 bases between them. This CDR3 region has 14 residues. Germline lookup yields CDR1 MNHEY and CDR2 SVGAGI. CDR3 DNA sequence: TGTGCCAGCAGTTACTCGAGGGGGGGCGGGGAGCTGTTTTTT. As protein: CASSYSRGGGELFF.

There are many counts of this clonotype. The J gene is TRBJ1-1, the V gene TRBV7-9; D is undetermined. V lost 1 base and J 5 bases, leaving 8 bases between the germline ends. Germline assignment: CDR1 SEHNR and CDR2 FQNEAQ (reference sequence). CDR3 size: 13 residues. CDR3 nucleotide sequence: TGTGCCAGCAGCTTAGTGGCTGGAACTGAAGCTTTCTTT. Encoded protein: CASSLVAGTEAFF.

In this sample, this clonotype turned up many times. The rearrangement links TRBV7-6 to TRBJ2-1; D not resolved. V was pared by 2 bases and J by 2 bases, with 16 bases between. There are 17 residues in the CDR3. Germline assignment: CDR1 SGHVS and CDR2 FNYEAQ. As DNA, the CDR3 is TGTGCCAGCAGCTTATACCGCCTGGGGATCCCCTACAATGAGCAGTTCTTC. It codes for CASSLYRLGIPYNEQFF.

This clonotype was detected ten times or more. The rearrangement uses TRBV7-4 and TRBJ2-1; D ambiguous. The germline gives CDR1 SGHVT, CDR2 SQSDAQ. CDR3 length: 11 residues. With 1 base removed from V and 10 bases from J, the gap between germline ends came to 5 bases. The CDR3 sequence: CASSLGAEQFF. The CDR3 DNA is TGTGCCAGCAGCTTAGGCGCCGAGCAGTTCTTC. Full variable domain (missing parts from reference TRBV7-4 and TRBJ2-1): GAGVSQSPRYKVAKRGRDVALRCDSISGHVTLYWYRQTLGQGSEVLTYSQSDAQRDKSGRPSGRFSAERPERSVSTLKIQRTEQGDSAVYLCASSLGAEQFFGPGTRLTVL.

This clonotype was found many times. The rearrangement uses TRBV28 and TRBJ2-5, with TRBD2 matching over 10 bases. The CDR3 is 18 residues long. Trimming took 5 bases from V and 4 from J; bases not matched to a gene: 16. Germline values: CDR1 MDHEN, CDR2 SYDVKM. CDR3: CASSPTPGLARAGETQYF. CDR3 bases: TGTGCCAGCAGTCCAACACCGGGACTAGCGAGAGCGGGAGAGACCCAGTACTTC.

This clonotype appeared many times. The rearrangement uses TRBV29-1 and TRBJ2-7, with D possibly matching TRBD1 (5 bases). This CDR3 has 13 residues. V gave up 4 bases and J gave up 5 bases, with 15 bases separating them. Germline V lookup: CDR1 SQVTM, CDR2 ANQGSEA. The CDR3 sequence: CSVVGQGGDEQYF. CDR3 coding DNA: TGCAGCGTTGTAGGTCAGGGTGGGGACGAGCAGTACTTC.

Ten or more counts support this clonotype. This rearrangement joins TRBV7-3 to TRBJ1-1; no clear D. This CDR3 is built from 14 residues. The V end was cut by 1 base, the J end by 3 bases, with 9 bases between. The germline gives CDR1 SGHTA, CDR2 FQGTGA. CDR3 DNA: TGTGCCAGCAGCTTAAGGGCGGGGTACACTGAAGCTTTCTTT. Translated: CASSLRAGYTEAFF.

This clonotype appeared many times. This sequence joins TRBV29-1 and TRBJ1-1; D remains ambiguous. This CDR3 spans 10 amino acids. V lost 4 bases to trimming and J lost 2 bases, with 2 bases between them. In germline, CDR1 is SQVTM, CDR2 ANQGSEA. CDR3: CSVANTEAFF. DNA for the CDR3: TGCAGCGTTGCTAACACTGAAGCTTTCTTT.

In this sample, this clonotype turned up many times. The CDR3 loop reads CASSTVQGGGYTF. CDR3 nucleotide sequence: TGCGCCAGCAGTACAGTACAGGGTGGCGGCTACACCTTC. The V gene is TRBV5-1, the J gene TRBJ1-2; D perhaps matches TRBD1 (6 bases). Germline V CDR1 and CDR2: SGHRS, YFSETQ. The CDR3 has 13 residues. V lost 5 bases and J lost 8, with 16 bases in between.

This clonotype was counted at least ten times. The rearrangement joins TRBV3-1 to TRBJ2-2; D remains unclear. The CDR3 is made up of 13 amino acids. Germline loops: CDR1 LGHDT, CDR2 YNNKEL (reference sequence). Between the trimmed V and J ends, which lost 3 bases and 2 bases, there was a span of 4 bases. The CDR3 protein is CASSHPNTGELFF. The CDR3 DNA is TGTGCCAGCAGCCACCCTAACACCGGGGAGCTGTTTTTT.

This clonotype showed up many times. This chain links TRBV12-3 or TRBV12-4 with TRBJ2-1, with D unclear. The CDR3 is 12 amino acids. The germline V and J ends were trimmed by 3 bases and 9 bases, with 9 bases remaining between them. CDR3 amino acids: CASSLLGIEQFF. The CDR3 DNA is TGTGCCAGCAGTTTGCTGGGTATTGAGCAGTTCTTC.

This clonotype appeared many times. The V and J genes are TRBV20-1 and TRBJ2-6; D remains ambiguous. CDR3 length: 13 amino acids. Deletions cut 1 base from V and 1 base from J, with 2 bases between. Per germline, CDR1 DFQATT and CDR2 SNEGSKA (reference sequence). CDR3 coding DNA: TGCAGTGCTAGAGGTTCTGGGGCCAACGTCCTGACTTTC. It codes for CSARGSGANVLTF.

Notes on this clonotype: It may be a read error: a sequence one base away is much more abundant. The conserved final phenylalanine or tryptophan is absent from the CDR3, which likely points to a read error. The chain couples TRBV6-1 to TRBJ1-2; possibly TRBD1 for D (5 bases). Germline V gives CDR1 MNHNS, CDR2 SASEGT. The V end was cut by 2 bases, the J end by 11 bases, with 12 bases between. The CDR3 spans 12 residues. The chain's CDR3 is CASSENPGGYTC. As DNA, the CDR3 is TGTGCCAGCAGTGAAAATCCGGGGGGATACACCTGC.